This TCR beta chain was observed in a study of cytomegalovirus exposure and HLA in healthy donors. Study-level information: About 85 million unique TCRs from HLA-typed donors were held in an early release of data. Study outcomes and limitations: Researchers reported in a later analysis that a missense DCLRE1C variant was tied to TCR beta V- and J-gene trimming. Evidence from a later analysis indicated that most CMV-associated TCR beta chains looked HLA-restricted. Links to common viral pathogens appeared, in a later analysis, for several of the most significant clusters.

A multiplex PCR was run with 60 Vbeta primers and 13 Jbeta primers. The protocol was immunoSEQ multiplex PCR, while the TCRdb copy is restricted to in-frame clones and leaves out a portion. The sample table includes about 76,000 clones. As to this clone: No antigen is known for it.

This sequence originates from a middle-aged woman in good health and CMV-seropositive. The sequencing sample was made of PBMCs.

The CDR3 DNA follows: TGTGCCAGCAGAGCCTTCGGAGGGGGCACGGCCTCCTACGAGCAGTACTTC. Protein sequence: CASRAFGGGTASYEQYF. The chain joins TRBV28 to TRBJ2-7; tentative D call: TRBD1 (7 bases). Germline V gene sequence: CDR1 MDHEN, CDR2 SYDVKM. This CDR3 has 17 amino acids. The ends were cut back, 6 bases at V and 0 bases at J, with 21 bases in the middle.